Sequencing of this T cell receptor (beta chain) was carried out in a study of OX40 agonist ivuxolimab in advanced cancers. Clones were sequenced by immunoSEQ multiplex PCR, and TCRdb holds only the in-frame ones, with some missing. The data hold around 30,000 clones, with around 90% observed a single time. The CDR3 has 15 residues. Germline lookup yields CDR1 LNHDA and CDR2 SQIVND (reference sequence). V was trimmed by 6 bases and J by 0 bases, leaving 12 bases between them. V is TRBV19 and J is TRBJ1-5, with D possibly matching TRBD1 (5 bases). The sequence was obtained from an adult with an advanced solid tumor such as melanoma, head and neck, liver or kidney cancer. The starting material was CD4+ or CD8+ T cells sorted from blood, obtained in a trial of the OX40 agonist ivuxolimab. DNA for the CDR3: TGTGCCAGTAGCCTGACAGATTATAGCAATCAGCCCCAGCATTTT. Its protein is CASSLTDYSNQPQHF.